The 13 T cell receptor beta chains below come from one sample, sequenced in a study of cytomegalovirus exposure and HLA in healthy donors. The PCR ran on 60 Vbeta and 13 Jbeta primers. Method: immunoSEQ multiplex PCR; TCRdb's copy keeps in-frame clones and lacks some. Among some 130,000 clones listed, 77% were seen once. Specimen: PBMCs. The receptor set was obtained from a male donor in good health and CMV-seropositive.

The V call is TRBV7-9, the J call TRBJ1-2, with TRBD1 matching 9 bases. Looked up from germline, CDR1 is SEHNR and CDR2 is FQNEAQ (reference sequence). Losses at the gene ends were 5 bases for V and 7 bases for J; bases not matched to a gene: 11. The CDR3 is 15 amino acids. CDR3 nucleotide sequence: TGTGCCAGCAGCCAAGAGACAGGGGGGATAAGTGGCTACACCTTC. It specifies CASSQETGGISGYTF.

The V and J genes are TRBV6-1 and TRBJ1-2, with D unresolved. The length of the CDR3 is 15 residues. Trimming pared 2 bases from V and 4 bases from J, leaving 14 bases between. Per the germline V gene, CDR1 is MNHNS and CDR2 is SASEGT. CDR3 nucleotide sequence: TGTGCCAGCAGTGAACCCCCAGCGAAGCTCTATGGCTACACCTTC. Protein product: CASSEPPAKLYGYTF.

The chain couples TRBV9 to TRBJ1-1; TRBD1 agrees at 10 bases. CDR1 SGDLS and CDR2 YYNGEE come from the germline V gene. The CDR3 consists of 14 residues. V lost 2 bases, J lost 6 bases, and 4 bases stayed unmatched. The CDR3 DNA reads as TGTGCCAGCAGCGTCCGGGACAGGGGCCCTGAAGCTTTCTTT. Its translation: CASSVRDRGPEAFF.

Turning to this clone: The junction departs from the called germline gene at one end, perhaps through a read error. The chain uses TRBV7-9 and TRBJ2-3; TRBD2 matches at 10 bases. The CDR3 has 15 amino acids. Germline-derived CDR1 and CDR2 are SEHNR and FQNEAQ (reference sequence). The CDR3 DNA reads TGTTCCAGCAGCCGCACTAGCGGGAACACAGATACGCAGTATTTT. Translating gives CSSSRTSGNTDTQYF. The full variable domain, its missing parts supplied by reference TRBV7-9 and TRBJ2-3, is DTGVSQNPRHKITKRGQNVTFRCDPISEHNRLYWYRQTLGQGPEFLTYFQNEAQLEKSRLLSDRFSAERPKGSFSTLEIQRTEQGDSAMYLCSSSRTSGNTDTQYFGPGTRLTVL.

This chain's CDR3 is CASSLGEGGATEETQYF. CDR3 in DNA: TGTGCCAGCAGCTTGGGAGAGGGGGGGGCCACCGAAGAGACCCAGTACTTC. The chain carries TRBV5-6 and TRBJ2-5; a possible D gene is TRBD2 (7 bases). The V end lost 0 bases, the J end lost 3 bases, and 18 bases lay between the germline ends. Germline assignment: CDR1 SGHDT and CDR2 YYEEEE. The CDR3 has 17 residues. Full variable domain (remainder filled in from reference TRBV5-6 and TRBJ2-5): DAGVTQSPTHLIKTRGQQVTLRCSPKSGHDTVSWYQQALGQGPQFIFQYYEEEERQRGNFPDRFSGHQFPNYSSELNVNALLLGDSALYLCASSLGEGGATEETQYFGPGTRLLVL.

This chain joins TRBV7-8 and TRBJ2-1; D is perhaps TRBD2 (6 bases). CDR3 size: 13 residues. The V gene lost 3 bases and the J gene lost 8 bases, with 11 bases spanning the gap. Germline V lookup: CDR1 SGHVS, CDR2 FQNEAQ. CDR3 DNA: TGTGCCAGCAGCTTCGGGTGGGGGGATGAGCAGTTCTTC. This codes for CASSFGWGDEQFF.

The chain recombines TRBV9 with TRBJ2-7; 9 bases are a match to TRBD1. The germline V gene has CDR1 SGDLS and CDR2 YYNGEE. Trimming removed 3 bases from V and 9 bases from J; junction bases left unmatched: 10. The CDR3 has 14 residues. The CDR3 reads CASSAGTGGRGQYF. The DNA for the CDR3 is TGTGCCAGCAGCGCGGGAACAGGGGGCCGGGGGCAGTACTTC.

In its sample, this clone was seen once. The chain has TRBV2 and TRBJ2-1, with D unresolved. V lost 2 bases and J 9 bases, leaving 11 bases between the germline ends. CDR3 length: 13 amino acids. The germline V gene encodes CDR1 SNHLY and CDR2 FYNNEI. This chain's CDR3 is CASSETELGEQFF. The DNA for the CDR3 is TGTGCCAGCAGTGAAACCGAGCTCGGTGAGCAGTTCTTC.

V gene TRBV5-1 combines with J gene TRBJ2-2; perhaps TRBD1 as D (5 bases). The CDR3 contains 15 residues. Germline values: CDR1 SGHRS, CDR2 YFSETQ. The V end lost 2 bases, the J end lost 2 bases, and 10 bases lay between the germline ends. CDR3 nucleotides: TGCGCCAGCAGCTTAAGGCAGGGAAACACCGGGGAGCTGTTTTTT. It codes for CASSLRQGNTGELFF. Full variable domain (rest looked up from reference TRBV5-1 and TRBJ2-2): KAGVTQTPRYLIKTRGQQVTLSCSPISGHRSVSWYQQTPGQGLQFLFEYFSETQRNKGNFPGRFSGRQFSNSRSEMNVSTLELGDSALYLCASSLRQGNTGELFFGEGSRLTVL.

The CDR3 DNA reads as TGCGCCAGCAGCCAAGGTTTGCGAGGCACGCCGGAGGAAAAACTGTTTTTT. Protein sequence: CASSQGLRGTPEEKLFF. This sequence joins TRBV4-1 and TRBJ1-4; D gene uncertain. From germline, CDR1 is MGHRA and CDR2 YSYEKL. Trimming took 1 base from V and 8 from J, leaving 20 bases between them. This CDR3 is built from 17 residues.

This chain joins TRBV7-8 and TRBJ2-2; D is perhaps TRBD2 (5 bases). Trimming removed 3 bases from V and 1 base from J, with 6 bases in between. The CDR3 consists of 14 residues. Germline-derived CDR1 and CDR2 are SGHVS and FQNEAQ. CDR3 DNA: TGTGCCAGCAGCTTCCGGGAGAACACCGGGGAGCTGTTTTTT. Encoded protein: CASSFRENTGELFF.

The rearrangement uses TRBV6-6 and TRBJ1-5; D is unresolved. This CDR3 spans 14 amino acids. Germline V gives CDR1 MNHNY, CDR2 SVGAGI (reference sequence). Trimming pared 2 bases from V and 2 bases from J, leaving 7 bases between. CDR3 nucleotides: TGTGCCAGCAGTTACGCGTATCGCAATCAGCCCCAGCATTTT. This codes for CASSYAYRNQPQHF.

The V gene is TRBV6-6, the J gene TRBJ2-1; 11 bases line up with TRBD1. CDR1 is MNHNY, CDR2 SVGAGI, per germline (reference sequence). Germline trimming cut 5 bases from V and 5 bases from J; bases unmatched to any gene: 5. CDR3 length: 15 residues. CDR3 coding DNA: TGTGCCAGCAGTCGGACAGGGGGCAGTAACAATGAGCAGTTCTTC. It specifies CASSRTGGSNNEQFF.